This TCR beta chain was identified in a study of cytomegalovirus exposure and HLA in healthy donors. Study-wide results and caveats: The CMV antigen specificity of a few CMV-associated chains was confirmed through in vitro analysis. Cytomegalovirus status was reportedly diagnosed by the classifier with high sensitivity and specificity.

With 2 bases clipped from V and 7 bases from J, the junction kept 3 bases outside the gene matches. CDR1 is MNHEY and CDR2 is SVGAGI in the germline V gene. This CDR3 comprises 15 residues. For this clone: The antigen remains unidentified.

Some clones are missing from TCRdb's copy, which holds only in-frame ones; the method was immunoSEQ multiplex PCR. In the table there are more than 90,000 clones, about 87% of which are singletons. Material for sequencing was PBMCs. The receptor's source is a man aged 18 to 30 in good health and CMV-seronegative. The chain links TRBV6-5 to TRBJ1-6, with TRBD1 matching over 9 bases. The CDR3 protein is CASSYRGQGNSPLHF. The CDR3 DNA reads as TGTGCCAGCAGTTACCGGGGACAGGGCAATTCACCCCTCCACTTT.